This T cell receptor beta chain was found in a study of vaccination and CD4 T cells after COVID-19. Findings and limits, study-wide: The median proportion of reactive clones detected only post-vaccination in convalescent patients was 85% to 90%. A relatively small number of convalescent patients were studied, and no early post-infection timepoints were included.

Treatment given: roughly 10-day PBMC culture with coronavirus spike peptide pools or control peptides (ViraFEST assay). Following expansion of antigen-specific T cells with peptide pools, ViraFEST then sequenced TCRs. The germline V gene has CDR1 SEHNR and CDR2 FQNEAQ (reference sequence). CDR3 length equals 14 residues. J was trimmed by 5 bases and V by 5 bases; bases with no gene match: 6. This clonotype was seen more than once but under ten times. Its antigen remains unidentified. Sequencing of cultured CD4+ T cell DNA used the Oncomine TCR Beta short-read assay. Someone extracted genomic DNA from cultured CD4+ T cells. MiXCR, run by TCRdb on the PCR reads, gives a single entry per CDR3 protein. The sample lists about 8,500 distinct CDR3 sequences; more than 20% were seen once.

V is TRBV7-9 and J is TRBJ1-1; 9 nucleotides match TRBD1. The TCR comes from a human donor with COVID-19. The source material was cultured CD4+ T cells from blood. CDR3 DNA sequence: TGTGCCAGCAGCCAGGACAGGGGTTTTACTGAAGCTTTCTTT. It is translated as CASSQDRGFTEAFF.